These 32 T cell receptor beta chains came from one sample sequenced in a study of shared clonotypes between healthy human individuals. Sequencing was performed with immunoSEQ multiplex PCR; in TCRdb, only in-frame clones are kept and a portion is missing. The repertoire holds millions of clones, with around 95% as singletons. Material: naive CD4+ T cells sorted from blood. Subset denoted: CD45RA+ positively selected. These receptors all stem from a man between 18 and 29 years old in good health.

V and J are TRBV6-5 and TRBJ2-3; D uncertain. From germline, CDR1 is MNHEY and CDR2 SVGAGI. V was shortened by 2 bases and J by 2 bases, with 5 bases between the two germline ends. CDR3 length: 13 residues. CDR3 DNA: TGTGCCAGCAGTTACCGACCCACAGATACGCAGTATTTT. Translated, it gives CASSYRPTDTQYF.

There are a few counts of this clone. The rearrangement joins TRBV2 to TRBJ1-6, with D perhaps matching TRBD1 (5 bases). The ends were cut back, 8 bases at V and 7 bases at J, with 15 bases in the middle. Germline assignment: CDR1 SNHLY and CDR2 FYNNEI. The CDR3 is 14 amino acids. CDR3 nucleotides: TGTGCCAGCGGCCGAAGGGGTTTGAATTCACCCCTCCACTTT. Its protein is CASGRRGLNSPLHF.

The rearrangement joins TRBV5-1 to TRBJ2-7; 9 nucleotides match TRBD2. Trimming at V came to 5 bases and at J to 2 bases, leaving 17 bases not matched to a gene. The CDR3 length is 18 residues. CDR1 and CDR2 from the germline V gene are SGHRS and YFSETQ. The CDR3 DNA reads TGCGCCAGCAGGGACTCCGGGACTAGCTGGCGAGAGACCTACGAGCAGTACTTC. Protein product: CASRDSGTSWRETYEQYF.

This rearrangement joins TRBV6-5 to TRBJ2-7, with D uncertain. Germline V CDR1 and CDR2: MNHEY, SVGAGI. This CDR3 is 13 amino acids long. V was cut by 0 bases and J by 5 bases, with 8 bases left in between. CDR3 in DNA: TGTGCCAGCAGTTACTCGGCGCCAAACGAGCAGTACTTC. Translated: CASSYSAPNEQYF.

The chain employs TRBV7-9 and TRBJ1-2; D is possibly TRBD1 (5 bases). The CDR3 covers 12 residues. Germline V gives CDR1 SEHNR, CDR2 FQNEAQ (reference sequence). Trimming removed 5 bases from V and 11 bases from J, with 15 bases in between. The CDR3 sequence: CASSRDEGWYTF. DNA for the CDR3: TGTGCCAGCAGCCGCGACGAGGGGTGGTACACCTTC.

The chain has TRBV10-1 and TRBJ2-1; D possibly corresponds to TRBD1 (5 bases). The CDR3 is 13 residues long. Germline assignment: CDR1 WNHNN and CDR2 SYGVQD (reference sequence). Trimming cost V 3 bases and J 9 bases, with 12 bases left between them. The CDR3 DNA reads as TGCGCCAGCAGTGATAGTATGGGGCGTGAGCAGTTCTTC. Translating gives CASSDSMGREQFF.

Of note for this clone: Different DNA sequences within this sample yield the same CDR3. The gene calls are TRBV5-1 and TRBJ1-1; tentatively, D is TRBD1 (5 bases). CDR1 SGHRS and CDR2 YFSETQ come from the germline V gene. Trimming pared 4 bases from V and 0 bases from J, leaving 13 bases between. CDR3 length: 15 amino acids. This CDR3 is CASSLDSGMNTEAFF. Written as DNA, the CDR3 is TGCGCCAGCAGCCTAGACAGCGGCATGAACACTGAAGCTTTCTTT.

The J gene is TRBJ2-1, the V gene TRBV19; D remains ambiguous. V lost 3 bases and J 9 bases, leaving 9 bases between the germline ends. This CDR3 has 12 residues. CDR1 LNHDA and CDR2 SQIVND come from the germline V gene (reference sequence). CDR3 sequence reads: CASSMSVSEQFF. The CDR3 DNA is TGTGCCAGTAGTATGAGTGTTTCTGAGCAGTTCTTC.

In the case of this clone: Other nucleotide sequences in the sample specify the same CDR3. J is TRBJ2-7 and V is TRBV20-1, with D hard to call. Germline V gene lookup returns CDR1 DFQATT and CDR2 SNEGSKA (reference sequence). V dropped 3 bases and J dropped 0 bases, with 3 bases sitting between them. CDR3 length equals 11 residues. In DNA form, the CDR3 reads TGCAGTGCTAGTAGCTCCTACGAGCAGTACTTC. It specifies CSASSSYEQYF.

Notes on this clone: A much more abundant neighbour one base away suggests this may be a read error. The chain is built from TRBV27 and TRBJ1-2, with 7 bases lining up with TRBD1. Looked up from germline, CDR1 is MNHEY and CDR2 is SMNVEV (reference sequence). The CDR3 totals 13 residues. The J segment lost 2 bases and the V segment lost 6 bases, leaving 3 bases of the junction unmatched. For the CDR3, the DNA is TGTGCCAGCAGCCCACAGGGGAACTATGGCTACACCTTC. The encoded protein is CASSPQGNYGYTF.

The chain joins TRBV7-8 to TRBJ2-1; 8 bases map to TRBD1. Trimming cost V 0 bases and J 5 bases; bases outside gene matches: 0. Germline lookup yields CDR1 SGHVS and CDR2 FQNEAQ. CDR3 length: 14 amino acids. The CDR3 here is CASSLADRDNEQFF. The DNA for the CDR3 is TGTGCCAGCAGCTTAGCGGACAGGGACAATGAGCAGTTCTTC.

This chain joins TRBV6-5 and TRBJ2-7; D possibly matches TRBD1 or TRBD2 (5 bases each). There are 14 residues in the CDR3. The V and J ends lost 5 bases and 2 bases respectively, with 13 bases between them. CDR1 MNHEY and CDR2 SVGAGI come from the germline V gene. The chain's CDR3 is CASSDVLGAYEQYF. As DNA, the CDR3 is TGTGCCAGCAGTGACGTTTTGGGGGCCTACGAGCAGTACTTC.

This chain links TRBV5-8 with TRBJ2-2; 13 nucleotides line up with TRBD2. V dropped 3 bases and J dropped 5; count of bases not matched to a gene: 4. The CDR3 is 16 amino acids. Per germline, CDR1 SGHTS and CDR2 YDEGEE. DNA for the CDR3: TGTGCCAGCAGCTCCGGACTAGCGGGGGTAACCGGGGAGCTGTTTTTT. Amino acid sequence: CASSSGLAGVTGELFF.

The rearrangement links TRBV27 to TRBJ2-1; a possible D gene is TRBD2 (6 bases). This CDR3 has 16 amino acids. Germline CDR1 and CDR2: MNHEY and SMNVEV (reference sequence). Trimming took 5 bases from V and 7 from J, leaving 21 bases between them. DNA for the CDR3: TGTGCCAGCAGTCCGCATGGAGGGATTGGTGAGAATGAGCAGTTCTTC. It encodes CASSPHGGIGENEQFF.

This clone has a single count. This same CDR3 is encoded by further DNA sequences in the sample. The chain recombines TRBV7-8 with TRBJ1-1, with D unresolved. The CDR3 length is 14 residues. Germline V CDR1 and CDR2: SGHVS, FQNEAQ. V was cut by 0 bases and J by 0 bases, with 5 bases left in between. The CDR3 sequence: CASSLAALNTEAFF. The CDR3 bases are TGTGCCAGCAGCTTAGCCGCCTTGAACACTGAAGCTTTCTTT.

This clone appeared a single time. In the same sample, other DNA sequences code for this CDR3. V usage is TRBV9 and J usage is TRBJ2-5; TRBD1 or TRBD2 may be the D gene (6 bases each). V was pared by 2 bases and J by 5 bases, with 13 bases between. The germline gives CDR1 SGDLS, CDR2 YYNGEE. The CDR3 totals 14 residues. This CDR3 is CASSVGGGGETQYF. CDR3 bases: TGTGCCAGCAGCGTTGGAGGGGGAGGTGAGACCCAGTACTTC.

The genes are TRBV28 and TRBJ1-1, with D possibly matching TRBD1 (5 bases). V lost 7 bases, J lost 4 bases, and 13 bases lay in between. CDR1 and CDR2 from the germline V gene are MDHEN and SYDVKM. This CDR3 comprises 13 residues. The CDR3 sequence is CASITGQRTEAFF. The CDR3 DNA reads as TGTGCCAGCATTACAGGTCAGCGCACTGAAGCTTTCTTT.

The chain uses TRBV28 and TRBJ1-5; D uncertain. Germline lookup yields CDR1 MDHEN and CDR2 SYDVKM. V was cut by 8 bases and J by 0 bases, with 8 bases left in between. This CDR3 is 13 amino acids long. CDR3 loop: CASGFYSNQPQHF. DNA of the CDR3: TGTGCCAGCGGGTTCTATAGCAATCAGCCCCAGCATTTT.

The CDR3 DNA follows: TGTGCCAGCAGCGCTTTTACTGGGGCCAATGAGCAGTTCTTC. It encodes CASSAFTGANEQFF. This rearrangement joins TRBV9 to TRBJ2-1; D might be TRBD1 (5 bases). This CDR3 has 14 residues. V was clipped by 3 bases and J by 6 bases, with 13 bases between them. Germline V gives CDR1 SGDLS, CDR2 YYNGEE.

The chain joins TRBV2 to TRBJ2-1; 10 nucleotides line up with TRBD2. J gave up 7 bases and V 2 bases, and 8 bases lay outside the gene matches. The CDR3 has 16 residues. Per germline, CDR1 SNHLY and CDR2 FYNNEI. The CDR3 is CASSESGLAGANEQFF. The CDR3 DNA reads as TGTGCCAGCAGTGAATCTGGGCTAGCGGGAGCGAATGAGCAGTTCTTC.

In nucleotides, the CDR3 is TGCAGTGCTAGGGTCAAGGATAAAGCTTTCTTT. Amino acid sequence: CSARVKDKAFF. The chain links TRBV20-1 to TRBJ1-1; D is uncertain. The CDR3 runs 11 residues. Germline CDR1 DFQATT, CDR2 SNEGSKA (reference sequence). V dropped 3 bases and J dropped 9 bases, with 11 bases sitting between them.

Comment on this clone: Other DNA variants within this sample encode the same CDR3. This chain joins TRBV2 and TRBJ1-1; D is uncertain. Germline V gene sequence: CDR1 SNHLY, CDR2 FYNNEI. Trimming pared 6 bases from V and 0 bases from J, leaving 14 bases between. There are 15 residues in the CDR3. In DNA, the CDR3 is TGTGCCAGCAGATACGAGGGCCCCATGAACACTGAAGCTTTCTTT. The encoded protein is CASRYEGPMNTEAFF.

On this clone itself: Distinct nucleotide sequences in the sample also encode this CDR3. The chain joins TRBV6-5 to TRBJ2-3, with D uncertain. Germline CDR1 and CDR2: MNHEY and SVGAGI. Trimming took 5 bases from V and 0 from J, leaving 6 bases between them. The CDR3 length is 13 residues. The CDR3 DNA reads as TGTGCCAGCAGTAGGGCGAGCACAGATACGCAGTATTTT. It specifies CASSRASTDTQYF.

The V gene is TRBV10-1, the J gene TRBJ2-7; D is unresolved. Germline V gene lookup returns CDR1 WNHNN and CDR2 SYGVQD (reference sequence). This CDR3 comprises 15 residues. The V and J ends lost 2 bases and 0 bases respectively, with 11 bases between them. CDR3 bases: TGCGCCAGCAGTGAGGGTAGACTCACCTCCTACGAGCAGTACTTC. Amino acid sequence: CASSEGRLTSYEQYF.

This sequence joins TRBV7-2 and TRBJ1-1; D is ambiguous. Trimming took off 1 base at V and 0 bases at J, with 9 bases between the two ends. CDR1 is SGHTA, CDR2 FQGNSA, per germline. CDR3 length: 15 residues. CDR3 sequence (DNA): TGTGCCAGCAGCTTAGTCAGCTTTCTGAACACTGAAGCTTTCTTT. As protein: CASSLVSFLNTEAFF.

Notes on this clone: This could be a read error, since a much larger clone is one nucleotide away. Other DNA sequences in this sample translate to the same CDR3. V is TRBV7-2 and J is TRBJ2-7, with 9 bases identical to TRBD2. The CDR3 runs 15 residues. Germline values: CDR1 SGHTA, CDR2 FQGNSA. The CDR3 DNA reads TGTGCCAGCAGCCTAGCGGGGAGCGGGAGAGCCGAGCAGTACTTC. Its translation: CASSLAGSGRAEQYF.

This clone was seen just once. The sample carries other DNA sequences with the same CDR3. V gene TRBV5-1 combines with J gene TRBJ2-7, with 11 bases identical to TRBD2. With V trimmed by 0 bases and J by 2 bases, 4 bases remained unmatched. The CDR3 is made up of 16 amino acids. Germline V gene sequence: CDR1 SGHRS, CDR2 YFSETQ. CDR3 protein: CASSLGLAGGTYEQYF. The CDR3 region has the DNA TGCGCCAGCAGCTTGGGGCTAGCGGGAGGTACCTACGAGCAGTACTTC.

The CDR3 region is CASSLAPAGGGETQYF. The DNA of the CDR3 is TGCGCCAGCAGCTTGGCCCCTGCCGGGGGAGGAGAGACCCAGTACTTC. The rearrangement links TRBV5-1 to TRBJ2-5, with a weak D call TRBD2 (6 bases). Germline CDR1 SGHRS, CDR2 YFSETQ. With 0 bases removed from V and 4 bases from J, the gap between germline ends came to 16 bases. The length of the CDR3 is 16 residues.

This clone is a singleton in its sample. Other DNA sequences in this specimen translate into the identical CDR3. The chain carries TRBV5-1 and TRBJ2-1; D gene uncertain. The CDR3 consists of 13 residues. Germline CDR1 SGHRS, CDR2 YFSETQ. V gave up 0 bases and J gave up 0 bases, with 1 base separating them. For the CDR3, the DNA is TGCGCCAGCAGCTTGGACTCCTACAATGAGCAGTTCTTC. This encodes CASSLDSYNEQFF.

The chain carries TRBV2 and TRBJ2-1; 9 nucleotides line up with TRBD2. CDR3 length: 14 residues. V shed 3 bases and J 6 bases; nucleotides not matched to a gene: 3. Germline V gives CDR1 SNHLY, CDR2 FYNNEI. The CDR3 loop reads CASSDGGGANEQFF. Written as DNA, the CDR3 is TGTGCCAGCAGTGATGGCGGGGGGGCCAATGAGCAGTTCTTC.

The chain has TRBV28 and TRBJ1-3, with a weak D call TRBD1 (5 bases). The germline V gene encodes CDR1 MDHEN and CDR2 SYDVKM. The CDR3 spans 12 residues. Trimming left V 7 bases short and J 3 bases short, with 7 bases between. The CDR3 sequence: CASMGLGNTIYF. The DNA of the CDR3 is TGTGCCAGCATGGGACTTGGAAACACCATATATTTT. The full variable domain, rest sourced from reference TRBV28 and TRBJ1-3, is DVKVTQSSRYLVKRTGEKVFLECVQDMDHENMFWYRQDPGLGLRLIYFSYDVKMKEKGDIPEGYSVSREKKERFSLILESASTNQTSMYLCASMGLGNTIYFGEGSWLTVV.

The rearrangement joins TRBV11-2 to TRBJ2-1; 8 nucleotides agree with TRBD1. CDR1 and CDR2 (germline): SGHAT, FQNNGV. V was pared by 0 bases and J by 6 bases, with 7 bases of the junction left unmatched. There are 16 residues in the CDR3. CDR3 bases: TGTGCCAGCAGCTTAGAGGCCGGACAGGGAGGCAATGAGCAGTTCTTC. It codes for CASSLEAGQGGNEQFF.